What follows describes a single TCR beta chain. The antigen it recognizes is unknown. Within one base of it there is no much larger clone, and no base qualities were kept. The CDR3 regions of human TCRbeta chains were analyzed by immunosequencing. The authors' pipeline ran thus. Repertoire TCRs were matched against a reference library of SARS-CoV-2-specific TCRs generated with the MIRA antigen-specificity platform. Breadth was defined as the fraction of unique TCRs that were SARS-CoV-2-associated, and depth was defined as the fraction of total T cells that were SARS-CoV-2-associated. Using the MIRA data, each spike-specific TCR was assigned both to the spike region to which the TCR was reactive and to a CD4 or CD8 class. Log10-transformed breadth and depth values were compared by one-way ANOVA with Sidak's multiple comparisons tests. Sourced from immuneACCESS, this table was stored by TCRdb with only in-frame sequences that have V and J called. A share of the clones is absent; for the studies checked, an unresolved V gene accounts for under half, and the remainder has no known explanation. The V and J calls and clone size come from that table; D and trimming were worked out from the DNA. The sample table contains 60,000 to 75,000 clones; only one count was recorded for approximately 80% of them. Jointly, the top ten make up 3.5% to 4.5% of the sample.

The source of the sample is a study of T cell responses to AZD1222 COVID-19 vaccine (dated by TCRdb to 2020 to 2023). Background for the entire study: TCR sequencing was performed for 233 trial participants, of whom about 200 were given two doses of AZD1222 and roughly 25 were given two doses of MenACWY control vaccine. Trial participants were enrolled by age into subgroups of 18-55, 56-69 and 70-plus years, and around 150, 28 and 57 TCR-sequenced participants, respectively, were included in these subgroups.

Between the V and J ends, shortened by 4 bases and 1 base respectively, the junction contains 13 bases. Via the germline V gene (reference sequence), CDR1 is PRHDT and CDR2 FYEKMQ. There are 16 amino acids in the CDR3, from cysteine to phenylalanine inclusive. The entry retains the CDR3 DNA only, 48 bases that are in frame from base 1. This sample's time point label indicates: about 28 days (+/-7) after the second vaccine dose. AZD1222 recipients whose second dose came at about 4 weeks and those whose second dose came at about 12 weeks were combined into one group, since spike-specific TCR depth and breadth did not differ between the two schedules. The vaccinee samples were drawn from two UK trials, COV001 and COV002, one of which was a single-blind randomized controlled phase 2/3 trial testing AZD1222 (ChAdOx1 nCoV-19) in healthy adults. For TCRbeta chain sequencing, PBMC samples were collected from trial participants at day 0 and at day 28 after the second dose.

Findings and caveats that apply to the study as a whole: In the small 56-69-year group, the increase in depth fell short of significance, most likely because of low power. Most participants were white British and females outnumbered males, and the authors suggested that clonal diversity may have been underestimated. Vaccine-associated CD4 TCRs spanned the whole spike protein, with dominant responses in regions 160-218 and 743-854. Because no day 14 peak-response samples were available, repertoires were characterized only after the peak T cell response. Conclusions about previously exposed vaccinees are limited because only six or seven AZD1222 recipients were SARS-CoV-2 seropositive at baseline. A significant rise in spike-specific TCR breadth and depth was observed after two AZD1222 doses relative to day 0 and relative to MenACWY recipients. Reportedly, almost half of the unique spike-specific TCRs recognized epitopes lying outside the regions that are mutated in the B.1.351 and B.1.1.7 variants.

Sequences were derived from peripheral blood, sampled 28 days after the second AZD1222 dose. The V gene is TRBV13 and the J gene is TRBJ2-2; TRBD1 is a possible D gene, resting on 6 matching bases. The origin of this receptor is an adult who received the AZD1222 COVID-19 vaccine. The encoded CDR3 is CASSSTGQRNTGELFF. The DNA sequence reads TGTGCCAGCAGCTCGACAGGTCAGAGGAACACCGGGGAGCTGTTTTTT.